The clone carrying this T cell receptor (beta chain) was seen a few times. Its antigen remains unknown. The CDR3 consists of 15 residues. CDR1 SGHRS and CDR2 YFSETQ come from the germline V gene. Trimming took 4 bases from V and 5 from J; bases not matched to a gene: 6. Tregs were sorted as CD4+CD25+CD127-/low cells. Semi-nested PCR with Nested Universal Primer A followed constant-region reverse priming of full-length variable regions. TCRdb re-derived calls from the 5' RACE reads in MiXCR, one entry per CDR3 protein. The table shows approximately 40,000 distinct CDR3 sequences, with roughly a fifth occurring only once. Study results and caveats: Greatest tumor Treg TCR overlap was with tumor naive CD4+ cells. Tumor memory CD4+ T cell TCR gene usage was found to cluster with blood and lymph node memory CD4+ cells and with lymph node naive CD4+ cells.

The source is a female donor with breast cancer. Sequencing was carried out using Tregs sorted from blood. This sequence joins TRBV5-1 and TRBJ2-1; 10 bases fit TRBD2. This chain's CDR3 is CASSDRTSGDNEQFF. The CDR3 region has the DNA TGCGCCAGCAGCGATAGGACTAGCGGCGACAATGAGCAGTTCTTC.